This record concerns one T cell receptor (beta chain) sequence. No antigen is known for it. Per-nucleotide qualities are absent, and no much larger clonotype sits a single base away. The record originates from a study of blood T cell repertoires in COVID-19 (dated by TCRdb to 2019 to 2021). About the study as a whole: Collaborator samples came from the United States, Italy and Spain and covered acute and convalescent phases of COVID-19. The material from the prospective study consisted of cDNA or gDNA derived from T cells, B-cell-depleted T cells, or PBMCs. The dataset comprised deeply sampled blood TCRbeta repertoires from subjects exposed to, actively infected with, or recovered from COVID-19. A freely available public database, intended as a resource for researchers studying the immune response to SARS-CoV-2, is where the repertoires were released. The samples were drawn from the first 160 participants of the ongoing ImmuneRACE study and from 1,254 subjects provided by 6 global collaborators. Sample metadata almost always included a de-identified subject ID, COVID-19 status, age in years and sex. HLA class I and class II types, where available, came from metadata supplied by the sample provider rather than from assay-based typing. Paper-wide results and their limitations: Clinical and demographic metadata were provided uncurated, with the amount varying by source and participant.

TCRbeta CDR3 regions were amplified from genomic DNA by means of the immunoSEQ Assay, a bias-controlled multiplex PCR. In the source study's methods: Nucleated cell counts per sample were estimated from amplification of reference gene primers within the assay. To quantify the absolute abundance of each unique TCRbeta CDR3 rearrangement, sequence reads were collapsed and filtered. For each sample, productive Simpson clonality was calculated as the square root of Simpson's diversity index across productive rearrangements. TCRdb holds this immuneACCESS table with in-frame rearrangements only. Some clones are missing; in checked studies, unresolved V genes explain under half, and the rest has no known cause. D and trimming were read from the DNA, whereas the V and J calls and clone size are those reported in that table. This sample holds about 230,000 clones; 80% to 85% were observed only once. The ten largest clones take up under 30% of the sample.

Each collaborating institution followed its own protocols to collect whole blood in K2EDTA tubes. For TCRbeta analysis, collaborator samples were shipped as frozen whole blood, as isolated PBMCs, or as DNA extracted from either sample type. For CDR1 and CDR2, the germline V gene lists MGHRA and YSYEKL. Measured from the cysteine to the phenylalanine, the CDR3 is 13 residues long. The kept DNA is CDR3 alone, 39 bases in frame from the first base. V loses 3 bases at its end and J loses 7 bases; junction bases beyond the gene matches: 4. The chain employs TRBV4-1 and TRBJ1-2, and 8 junctional nucleotides match TRBD1. Sequencing was performed on peripheral blood. The clonotype was recovered from a man aged 40-50 years with acute or convalescent COVID-19. The nucleotide sequence is given as TGCGCCAGCAGCCAGGACAGGGAAGGTGGCTACACCTTC. The encoded protein is CASSQDREGGYTF.